What follows are 31 T cell receptor beta chains derived from one specimen sequenced in a study of blood T cell repertoires in COVID-19. Assay used: immunoSEQ multiplex PCR; TCRdb lists only in-frame clones, some missing. Here the sample spans about 100,000 clones, almost 80% being singletons. Sequenced sample: peripheral blood. Every receptor here comes from a man aged 60 to 69 with active or convalescent COVID-19.

This chain joins TRBV6-5 and TRBJ1-1; weak D call: TRBD1 (5 bases). Germline V lookup: CDR1 MNHEY, CDR2 SVGAGI. V was pared by 6 bases and J by 4 bases, with 15 bases between. The CDR3 consists of 14 residues. The CDR3 protein is CASSRLGGGTEAFF. CDR3 nucleotide sequence: TGTGCCAGCAGCCGTTTGGGGGGGGGCACTGAAGCTTTCTTT.

The V call is TRBV3-1 (or the pseudogene TRBV3-2), the J call TRBJ2-1, with D maybe TRBD1 (6 bases). Germline-derived CDR1 and CDR2 are LGHDT and YNNKEL (reference sequence). The CDR3 covers 14 residues. V was trimmed by 8 bases and J by 8 bases, leaving 19 bases between them. The CDR3 loop is CASRLRPEGDEQFF. In DNA, the CDR3 is TGTGCCAGCCGATTACGGCCTGAGGGGGATGAGCAGTTCTTC.

This clone has only one observation. This chain joins TRBV9 and TRBJ2-1; 7 bases fit TRBD2. This CDR3 has 16 residues. With V trimmed by 3 bases and J by 3 bases, 9 bases remained unmatched. Germline values: CDR1 SGDLS, CDR2 YYNGEE. The CDR3, as DNA: TGTGCCAGCAGCGAACCGCCTACTAGCGTCTACAATGAGCAGTTCTTC. Translated: CASSEPPTSVYNEQFF.

The chain uses TRBV7-8 and TRBJ1-2; tentative D call: TRBD1 (6 bases). This CDR3 comprises 15 residues. Germline CDR1 reads SGHVS; CDR2 reads FQNEAQ. With 6 bases removed from V and 1 base from J, the gap between germline ends came to 15 bases. The CDR3 region is CASSPDRTGNYGYTF. The CDR3 DNA follows: TGTGCCAGCAGTCCAGACAGGACGGGTAACTATGGCTACACCTTC.

The chain is built from TRBV7-9 and TRBJ1-1; D unresolved. Germline lookup yields CDR1 SEHNR and CDR2 FQNEAQ (reference sequence). CDR3 length: 11 residues. V dropped 5 bases and J dropped 4 bases, with 5 bases sitting between them. Here the CDR3 DNA reads TGTGCCAGCAGCCCCGGCACTGAAGCTTTCTTT. This translates into CASSPGTEAFF.

This clone is a singleton in its sample. This chain links TRBV19 with TRBJ2-7; TRBD1 matches 7 bases. V lost 5 bases to trimming and J lost 2 bases; unmatched junction nucleotides: 12. Per germline, CDR1 LNHDA and CDR2 SQIVND (reference sequence). This CDR3 has 16 residues. The CDR3 nucleotides are TGTGCCAGTAGTTGGGGCACGGACAGGAACGCCTACGAGCAGTACTTC. Amino acid sequence: CASSWGTDRNAYEQYF.

This chain uses TRBV11-2 with TRBJ1-2; 8 nucleotides align to TRBD1. Germline lookup yields CDR1 SGHAT and CDR2 FQNNGV. This CDR3 is built from 16 residues. V trimming: 5 bases; J trimming: 0 bases; junction bases outside the gene matches: 8. The chain's CDR3 is CASSVRGRGANYGYTF. CDR3 coding DNA: TGTGCCAGCAGCGTCAGGGGGCGGGGAGCTAACTATGGCTACACCTTC.

The rearrangement uses TRBV7-8 and TRBJ1-2, with TRBD1 as a possible D gene (5 bases). Between the trimmed V and J ends, which lost 5 bases and 6 bases, there was a span of 19 bases. The germline CDR1 and CDR2 sequences are SGHVS and FQNEAQ. CDR3 length: 15 residues. The CDR3 DNA sequence: TGTGCCAGCAGCCCAGCGGGGCAGACTAGCGATGGCTACACCTTC. Translating gives CASSPAGQTSDGYTF.

The chain joins TRBV5-5 to TRBJ1-4; maybe TRBD1 (6 bases). Germline V gene data show CDR1 as SGHKS and CDR2 as YYEKEE (reference sequence). This CDR3 contains 15 residues. Trimming took 5 bases from V and 4 from J, leaving 15 bases between them. The CDR3 DNA reads TGTGCCAGCAGAACTTCACAGGGAAGTAATGAAAAACTGTTTTTT. Protein product: CASRTSQGSNEKLFF.

V and J are TRBV7-2 and TRBJ2-3; possible D gene TRBD1, 6 bases. Trimming left V 5 bases short and J 1 base short, with 13 bases between. The CDR3 runs 15 residues. In germline, CDR1 is SGHTA, CDR2 FQGNSA. The DNA for the CDR3 is TGTGCCAGCAGCGCCTGGACAGCCGGCACAGATACGCAGTATTTT. It codes for CASSAWTAGTDTQYF.

This clone has just a few counts. The chain links TRBV18 to TRBJ1-5; D perhaps matches TRBD1 (5 bases). This CDR3 has 17 residues. V was cut by 0 bases and J by 1 base, with 13 bases left in between. The germline V gene has CDR1 KGHSH and CDR2 LQKENI. In DNA form, the CDR3 reads TGTGCCAGCTCACCACCTTTCGGGGGGGTGAGCAATCAGCCCCAGCATTTT. This translates into CASSPPFGGVSNQPQHF. Together with reference TRBV18 and TRBJ1-5, the CDR3 gives the full variable domain: NAGVMQNPRHLVRRRGQEARLRCSPMKGHSHVYWYRQLPEEGLKFMVYLQKENIIDESGMPKERFSAEFPKEGPSILRIQQVVRGDSAAYFCASSPPFGGVSNQPQHFGDGTRLSIL.

This chain links TRBV5-1 with TRBJ2-3; D not certain. The V gene's germline CDR1 is SGHRS and CDR2 YFSETQ. The CDR3 length is 13 residues. V lost 2 bases, J lost 9 bases, and 13 bases lay in between. CDR3 nucleotides: TGCGCCAGCAGCTTCCTAGATTTCCAAACGCAGTATTTT. Its translation: CASSFLDFQTQYF.

This chain uses TRBV27 with TRBJ1-1, with D maybe TRBD1 (6 bases). CDR1 and CDR2 from the germline V gene are MNHEY and SMNVEV (reference sequence). The V end lost 3 bases, the J end lost 4 bases, and 18 bases lay between the germline ends. The CDR3 spans 16 residues. The CDR3 sequence: CASSLRGHGRGTEAFF. The CDR3 coding sequence is TGTGCCAGCAGTTTGAGGGGACATGGGAGGGGCACTGAAGCTTTCTTT.

The chain joins TRBV5-4 to TRBJ1-2, with a weak D call TRBD1 (5 bases). This CDR3 contains 15 residues. Trimming pared 0 bases from V and 0 bases from J, leaving 9 bases between. CDR1 SGHNT and CDR2 YYREEE come from the germline V gene (reference sequence). The DNA for the CDR3 is TGTGCCAGCAGCTTGGGGACAACCCCTAACTATGGCTACACCTTC. This codes for CASSLGTTPNYGYTF.

This chain links TRBV24-1 with TRBJ1-2; TRBD1 is a possible D gene (5 bases). The germline CDR1 and CDR2 sequences are KGHDR and SFDVKD. This CDR3 contains 15 residues. Trimming cost V 4 bases and J 8 bases, with 19 bases left between them. CDR3 residues: CATSDRGTPMRGYTF. The CDR3 region has the DNA TGTGCCACCAGTGACCGTGGGACTCCTATGAGGGGCTACACCTTC.

The chain recombines TRBV29-1 with TRBJ1-2; tentatively, D is TRBD1 (5 bases). Deletions cut 4 bases from V and 3 bases from J, with 9 bases between. Germline V gene lookup returns CDR1 SQVTM and CDR2 ANQGSEA. CDR3 length equals 12 residues. The CDR3 DNA is TGCAGCGTTGCCGCACAGGACTATGGCTACACCTTC. Residues: CSVAAQDYGYTF.

The chain links TRBV28 to TRBJ1-3; 7 bases line up with TRBD1. The junction had 12 bases not matched to a gene; V was cut back by 6 bases and J by 7 bases. Germline V gene data show CDR1 as MDHEN and CDR2 as SYDVKM. The CDR3 covers 15 residues. As DNA, the CDR3 is TGTGCCAGCAGCCTTAGGGGGCTCGTCGCGAACACCATATATTTT. This gives the protein CASSLRGLVANTIYF.

This clone has a single count. CDR3 sequence: CASSIGWTNHNEQFF. Here the CDR3 DNA reads TGTGCCAGTAGTATAGGTTGGACAAACCACAATGAGCAGTTCTTC. V usage is TRBV19 and J usage is TRBJ2-1; a possible D gene is TRBD1 (5 bases). Trimming removed 1 base from V and 5 bases from J, with 12 bases in between. Per the germline V gene, CDR1 is LNHDA and CDR2 is SQIVND (reference sequence). The CDR3 extends over 15 amino acids. Drawing the rest from reference TRBV19 and TRBJ2-1, the complete variable domain is DGGITQSPKYLFRKEGQNVTLSCEQNLNHDAMYWYRQDPGQGLRLIYYSQIVNDFQKGDIAEGYSVSREKKESFPLTVTSAQKNPTAFYLCASSIGWTNHNEQFFGPGTRLTVL.

This clone was detected once. CDR3 bases: TGTGCCAGCAGTTACGGTAACTATGGCTACACCTTC. Residues: CASSYGNYGYTF. The chain carries TRBV12-3 or TRBV12-4 and TRBJ1-2, with D uncertain. This CDR3 region has 12 residues. Trimming took 4 bases from V and 1 from J, leaving 4 bases between them.

The genes are TRBV15 and TRBJ2-5; TRBD2 aligns across 13 bases. V dropped 5 bases and J dropped 4; count of bases not matched to a gene: 7. This CDR3 has 16 residues. Looked up from germline, CDR1 is LNHNV and CDR2 is YYDKDF (reference sequence). Here the CDR3 reads CATSVGTSGVGETQYF. For the CDR3, the DNA is TGTGCCACCAGCGTCGGGACTAGCGGGGTGGGAGAGACCCAGTACTTC. Full variable domain (outside the CDR3, taken from reference TRBV15 and TRBJ2-5): DAMVIQNPRYQVTQFGKPVTLSCSQTLNHNVMYWYQQKSSQAPKLLFHYYDKDFNNEADTPDNFQSRRPNTSFCFLDIRSPGLGDTAMYLCATSVGTSGVGETQYFGPGTRLLVL.

The rearrangement joins TRBV6-6 to TRBJ2-5, with 7 bases matching TRBD1. Germline V gives CDR1 MNHNY, CDR2 SVGAGI (reference sequence). The CDR3 contains 16 residues. The junction had 9 bases not matched to a gene; V was cut back by 2 bases and J by 3 bases. The CDR3 nucleotides are TGTGCCAGCAGTTACGAAAAGACAGGGTTGGAAGAGACCCAGTACTTC. Its translation: CASSYEKTGLEETQYF.

The chain carries TRBV25-1 and TRBJ2-1; D gene ambiguous. Trimming took 2 bases from V and 0 from J, leaving 5 bases between them. Germline V gene data show CDR1 as MGHDK and CDR2 as SYGVNS. This CDR3 has 14 amino acids. CDR3 loop: CASSELFSYNEQFF. The CDR3 bases are TGTGCCAGCAGTGAACTCTTCTCCTACAATGAGCAGTTCTTC.

Notes on this clone: One end of the junction varies from germline; a read error may be responsible. The V call is TRBV5-6, the J call TRBJ2-7; D might be TRBD2 (6 bases). This CDR3 contains 11 residues. Germline V gene sequence: CDR1 SGHDT, CDR2 YYEEEE. CDR3 in amino acids: CASSSIGTLQF. The CDR3 DNA follows: TGTGCCAGCAGCTCGATCGGGACTCTTCAATTC.

The J gene is TRBJ1-2, the V gene TRBV2, with 11 bases lining up with TRBD1. The V gene's germline CDR1 is SNHLY and CDR2 FYNNEI. The CDR3 is 14 amino acids. The trim removed 5 bases at V and 2 bases at J, leaving 1 base unmatched. The CDR3 DNA reads TGTGCCAGCAGTCGGGACAGGGGGAACTATGGCTACACCTTC. This codes for CASSRDRGNYGYTF.

The chain is built from TRBV2 and TRBJ2-1; 13 nucleotides line up with TRBD2. The CDR3 totals 15 residues. The germline gives CDR1 SNHLY, CDR2 FYNNEI. The J segment lost 9 bases and the V segment lost 6 bases, leaving 8 bases of the junction unmatched. DNA of the CDR3: TGTGCCAGCAGGGGGAGGACTAGCGGGAGCGGTGAGCAGTTCTTC. Translating it yields CASRGRTSGSGEQFF.

This clone appeared a single time. The V and J genes are TRBV5-5 and TRBJ2-2; 7 positions match TRBD1. J was trimmed by 2 bases and V by 4 bases; bases with no gene match: 8. Germline V gene sequence: CDR1 SGHKS, CDR2 YYEKEE (reference sequence). The CDR3 has 16 residues. For the CDR3, the DNA is TGTGCCAGCAGCCCCACCGACAGGGTTAACACCGGGGAGCTGTTTTTT. Protein sequence: CASSPTDRVNTGELFF.

The V call is TRBV6-6, the J call TRBJ1-2, with 9 bases lining up with TRBD1. V was clipped by 6 bases and J by 4 bases; unmatched bases: 3. The length of the CDR3 is 13 residues. Germline V CDR1 and CDR2: MNHNY, SVGAGI (reference sequence). The CDR3 is CASSSGQGYGYTF. In DNA form, the CDR3 reads TGTGCCAGCAGCTCGGGACAGGGCTATGGCTACACCTTC.

The rearrangement joins TRBV24-1 to TRBJ2-5; D call uncertain. The CDR3 is 17 residues long. CDR1 and CDR2 (germline): KGHDR, SFDVKD. The V and J ends lost 0 bases and 2 bases respectively, with 15 bases between them. In DNA form, the CDR3 reads TGTGCCACCAGTGATTTGCAAGAGGAAGTTGATCAAGAGACCCAGTACTTC. This gives the protein CATSDLQEEVDQETQYF.

This clone occurred a few times. V usage is TRBV11-2 and J usage is TRBJ2-7; a weak D match, TRBD2 (6 bases). Trimming stripped 4 bases from V and 3 bases from J, with 22 bases between. This CDR3 is 17 amino acids long. The germline V gene has CDR1 SGHAT and CDR2 FQNNGV. CDR3 nucleotide sequence: TGTGCCAGCAGCTCCAAGCTTCCCGCGGCGGGGATCTACGAGCAGTACGTC. Protein: CASSSKLPAAGIYEQYV.

The chain has TRBV5-1 and TRBJ2-7; 9 bases map to TRBD1. The CDR3 covers 15 residues. V trimming: 4 bases; J trimming: 4 bases; junction bases outside the gene matches: 9. Germline-derived CDR1 and CDR2 are SGHRS and YFSETQ. Here the CDR3 reads CASSHSGTGSYEQYF. The DNA for the CDR3 is TGCGCCAGCAGCCACTCCGGGACAGGGTCATACGAGCAGTACTTC.

This sequence joins TRBV28 and TRBJ2-2; TRBD1 matches 9 bases. With V trimmed by 3 bases and J by 4 bases, 6 bases remained unmatched. This CDR3 comprises 16 residues. The V gene's germline CDR1 is MDHEN and CDR2 SYDVKM. The CDR3 sequence: CASSFVQGAPTGELFF. Written as DNA, the CDR3 is TGTGCCAGCAGTTTCGTACAGGGGGCGCCCACCGGGGAGCTGTTTTTT.